The clone carrying this T cell receptor beta chain was detected many times. What it binds is not known. TCRdb reprocessed the 5' RACE reads via MiXCR and lists one record per CDR3 protein. This sample has approximately 510,000 distinct CDR3 sequences; just over 20% occur once, and the top ten carry 16%. This sample is drawn from a study of T cells after yellow fever vaccination. Looking at the study overall: Preparation of the low-cell-number fractions used SMART-Seq v4 Ultra Low Input. Whole-study results and caveats: Primary-vaccination clones mostly resurfaced post-booster (nearly 97% CD4, more than 80% CD8). Some clonotypes, a small share, were shared between CD4 and CD8 compartments.

Germline loops: CDR1 DFQATT, CDR2 SNEGSKA (reference sequence). The J segment lost 1 base and the V segment lost 4 bases, leaving 7 bases of the junction unmatched. The CDR3 sequence is 15 residues long. This sequence joins TRBV20-1 and TRBJ2-3; 8 positions agree with TRBD1. This TCR was recovered from a man aged 18 to 29 who received the YFV17D yellow fever vaccine. Sample: PBMCs, taken less than 25 days after the first yellow fever vaccination. The CDR3 nucleotides read TGCAGTGCTAATACAGGGGGTGTGGGCACAGATACGCAGTATTTT. Protein product: CSANTGGVGTDTQYF.